The entry below gives a single T cell receptor beta chain sequence along with its context. Its antigen is undetermined. These data are taken from a study of shared clonotypes between healthy human individuals. Overall study findings and caveats: Only blood underwent sampling, and tissue repertoires likely differ.

The CDR3 consists of 13 residues. Germline V gene lookup returns CDR1 ENHRY and CDR2 SYGVKD. V lost 4 bases, J lost 6 bases, and 4 bases stayed unmatched. Genomic DNA (from each subset) was split evenly across several immunoSEQ plates. The table came from immunoSEQ multiplex PCR; TCRdb's copy has only in-frame clones and leaves some out. The sample has about 490,000 clones, 65% to 85% seen once; the top ten hold 10% to 15%. The chain uses TRBV10-3 and TRBJ2-7, with 9 bases identical to TRBD2. The receptor was isolated from a woman aged 40 to 50 in good health. Some clones in this sample may be carry-over from other donors' samples. Sequencing was performed on PBMCs. CDR3 in amino acids: CAISGLAVPEQYF. DNA of the CDR3: TGTGCCATCAGTGGACTAGCGGTCCCCGAGCAGTACTTC.